Listed below are T cell receptor beta chains from one sample, sequenced in a study of blood T cell repertoires in COVID-19. Measured with immunoSEQ multiplex PCR; TCRdb has only the in-frame clones, and not every one. This table has 500,000 or so clones, around 90% appearing once. The sample consisted of PBMCs or T cells enriched from blood (not recorded which). The receptors derive from a woman between 18 and 30 years old who had recovered from COVID-19. CDR3s include the opening cysteine and the closing phenylalanine or tryptophan. The D gene is left open where the match is weak. Clone size, where shown, is once, few, many, or a class for clones that have expanded.

DNA	CDR3	length	size	V	J	D
TGTGCCAGCAGCGTATTGGGCAGGGGCAATGAGCAGTTCTTC	CASSVLGRGNEQFF	14	.	TRBV9	TRBJ2-1	.
TGTGCCAGCAGTGCGATTCCTTTCAGACAGGGAGATCAGCCCCAGCATTTT	CASSAIPFRQGDQPQHF	17	.	TRBV6-1	TRBJ1-5	TRBD1
TGTGCCACCAGTGACCCTCGGACTAGCGGAGATACGCAGTATTTT	CATSDPRTSGDTQYF	15	.	TRBV24-1	TRBJ2-3	TRBD2
TGTGCCAGCAGCTTGGGGTCGAGCGGGGTTAATGAAAAACTGTTTTTT	CASSLGSSGVNEKLFF	16	few	TRBV11-2	TRBJ1-4	.
TGTGCCAGCAGCGTAGTTTCAGGGTCCTACAATGAGCAGTTCTTC	CASSVVSGSYNEQFF	15	once	TRBV9	TRBJ2-1	.
TGTGCTAGTGGTTTGGTTCTGACAGGGGGACATGGCTACACCTTC	CASGLVLTGGHGYTF	15	.	TRBV12-5	TRBJ1-2	TRBD1
TGTGCTAGTGGTTTGGTGACAGGGTTCCCAGATACGCAGTATTTT	CASGLVTGFPDTQYF	15	.	TRBV12-5	TRBJ2-3	TRBD1
TGTGCCAGCCGTTCCCCGACAGGGAACACCGGGGAGCTGTTTTTT	CASRSPTGNTGELFF	15	.	TRBV2	TRBJ2-2	.
TGTGCCAGCAGTTACATCGGGGATACAGCCAAAAACATTCAGTACTTC	CASSYIGDTAKNIQYF	16	.	TRBV6-5	TRBJ2-4	.
TGTGCTAGTGGGACAGGTGGGACCGGGGAGCTGTTTTTT	CASGTGGTGELFF	13	.	TRBV12-5	TRBJ2-2	.
TGCAGTGCTAGTGGGACACAGGATGGCTACACCTTC	CSASGTQDGYTF	12	.	TRBV20-1	TRBJ1-2	.
TGTGCCAGCAGTGAACACAACAATCAGCCCCAGCATTTT	CASSEHNNQPQHF	13	.	TRBV2	TRBJ1-5	.
TGTGCCAGCAGCTTAACTTCGGACACTGAAGCTTTCTTT	CASSLTSDTEAFF	13	.	TRBV7-3	TRBJ1-1	.
TGTGCCAGCAGTCCCGGGACAGGGGTTCAGCCCCAGCATTTT	CASSPGTGVQPQHF	14	once	TRBV6-5	TRBJ1-5	TRBD1
TGTGCCAGCAGTCGGGGTTCGGGGAACACTGAAGCTTTCTTT	CASSRGSGNTEAFF	14	.	TRBV6-5	TRBJ1-1	.
TGCGCCAGCAGCTTGGAGGGGGTCAGGGCAGAGGCTTTCTTT	CASSLEGVRAEAFF	14	.	TRBV5-1	TRBJ1-1	.
TGTGCCAGCAGCCCTAGAGACGGAACTGAAGCTTTCTTT	CASSPRDGTEAFF	13	.	TRBV2	TRBJ1-1	.
TGCGCCAGCAGTATTACGGGACAGCCGAACACTGAAGCTTTCTTT	CASSITGQPNTEAFF	15	.	TRBV5-1	TRBJ1-1	TRBD1
TGTGCCAGCAGCTCTTTTATAGGACAGGGCTCGAGTCAGCCCCAGCATTTT	CASSSFIGQGSSQPQHF	17	few	TRBV7-2	TRBJ1-5	TRBD1
TGTGCCAGCAGCTTAGGAGGGGGCTACGAGCAGTACTTC	CASSLGGGYEQYF	13	once	TRBV11-2	TRBJ2-7	.
TGTGCCAGCAGCCATATGACAGGGAGGGAGACCCAGTACTTC	CASSHMTGRETQYF	14	.	TRBV14	TRBJ2-5	.
TGCAGCGCCGGCAACCGGGGGTTCCACACCTTC	CSAGNRGFHTF	11	.	TRBV29-1	TRBJ1-2	.
TGTGCCAGCAGCTTGACTAGCGGGGGGGGAACAGATACGCAGTATTTT	CASSLTSGGGTDTQYF	16	.	TRBV7-2	TRBJ2-3	TRBD2
TGTGCCAGCAGCCAAGACCGGGTCGGCCAAGGGAACACTGAAGCTTTCTTT	CASSQDRVGQGNTEAFF	17	few	TRBV4-2	TRBJ1-1	.
TGTGCCAGCAGCCGAGACAGTTCAGCTAACTATGGCTACACCTTC	CASSRDSSANYGYTF	15	once	TRBV7-8	TRBJ1-2	.
TGTGCCAGCAGTGAAGTCGAGGCGTCCTCTGGAAACACCATATATTTT	CASSEVEASSGNTIYF	16	.	TRBV6-1	TRBJ1-3	.
TGTGCCAGCAGCTTGGAGACAAGTAGTATGAACACTGAAGCTTTCTTT	CASSLETSSMNTEAFF	16	few	TRBV5-4	TRBJ1-1	.
TGTGCCAGCAGGGTCGGACAGAACTATGGCTACACCTTC	CASRVGQNYGYTF	13	.	TRBV2	TRBJ1-2	.
TGTGCCAGCAGTTTAAGCGGGGGTGGCTACGAGCAGTACTTC	CASSLSGGGYEQYF	14	.	TRBV28	TRBJ2-7	TRBD2
TGTGCCAGCAGCCAAAGGGGGGGGGACAAACTTTTT	CASSQRGGDKLF	12	once	TRBV12-3/TRBV12-4	TRBJ1-4	.
TGTGCCAGCAGCCGCGGGACAGCTGTAACCGGGGAGCTGTTTTTT	CASSRGTAVTGELFF	15	.	TRBV6-5	TRBJ2-2	.
TGTGCCAGTAGTATGCGGGGGTTTAGCAATCAGCCCCAGCATTTT	CASSMRGFSNQPQHF	15	.	TRBV19	TRBJ1-5	.
TGTGCCAGCAGCCAGACAGGGGGTGAAGCTTTCTTT	CASSQTGGEAFF	12	few	TRBV3-1/TRBV3-2	TRBJ1-1	TRBD1
TGTGCCAGCAGCTTACCGGGTGAGAGATCCTACGAGCAGTACTTC	CASSLPGERSYEQYF	15	once	TRBV7-9	TRBJ2-7	.
TGTGCCAGCAAAGGTGCGGCGATGGAAGCTTTCTTT	CASKGAAMEAFF	12	.	TRBV6-5	TRBJ1-1	.
TGTGCCAGCAGCTTAGTAGGAGGGTTTGGGGAGACCCAGTACTTC	CASSLVGGFGETQYF	15	.	TRBV11-2	TRBJ2-5	.